What follows is one T cell receptor (beta chain) and its context. The antigen is unknown. This entry comes from a study of T cell responses to AZD1222 COVID-19 vaccine. The CDR3 is 14 residues long. In germline, CDR1 is WNHNN, CDR2 SYGVQD (reference sequence). V was clipped by 3 bases and J by 7 bases, with 16 bases between them. Clones were sequenced by immunoSEQ multiplex PCR, and TCRdb holds only the in-frame ones, with some missing. Among 130,000 to 150,000 clones listed, roughly 90% were seen once. Notes on the study in general: Seropositive AZD1222 recipients at baseline numbered only 6 or 7. The donor cohort was predominantly white British with a female majority, and clonal diversity may have been underestimated. Spike-specific TCRs gained breadth and depth after people received two AZD1222 doses.

The sequences come from peripheral blood, collected 28 days after the second AZD1222 dose. The chain links TRBV10-1 to TRBJ2-7, with D perhaps being TRBD1 or TRBD2 (5 bases each). The TCR originated in an adult who received the AZD1222 COVID-19 vaccine. The CDR3 nucleotides read TGCGCCAGCAGTGACGGGACGGCCCCCTGGGAGCAGTACTTC. This codes for CASSDGTAPWEQYF.